This TCR beta chain was retrieved from a study of Tregs in tolerant kidney transplant recipients. Study context: A roughly three-day belatacept mixed lymphocyte reaction, sometimes plus 5-day graft donor restimulation, preceded CD4+CD25+CD127- sorting. Recipient cells were told from donor cells by antibody staining. General study results and limits: Validation in larger populations is needed because few patients were studied.

Note on this clone: The target antigen is unknown.

Germline CDR1 is SGHVS and CDR2 is FQNEAQ. The CDR3 has 18 residues. The ends were cut back, 1 base at V and 0 bases at J, with 13 bases in the middle. Repertoires were generated with immunoSEQ multiplex PCR, while TCRdb's copy carries only in-frame clones and drops some. Of about 5,600 clones listed, nearly 90% were seen once; the top ten hold around 3.5%. The input for sequencing was Tregs from blood cultured with allogeneic cells, taken before the transplant. The sequence came from a human patient who received a combined kidney and bone marrow transplant. V gene TRBV7-8 combines with J gene TRBJ2-6; D is perhaps TRBD1 or TRBD2 (5 bases each). CDR3 region: CASSLVGGPFSGANVLTF. CDR3 bases: TGTGCCAGCAGCTTAGTTGGGGGTCCCTTCTCTGGGGCCAACGTCCTGACTTTC.